Below are 32 T cell receptor beta chains sequenced from a single sample in a study of T cell responses to AZD1222 COVID-19 vaccine. Libraries were prepared by immunoSEQ multiplex PCR; TCRdb keeps only in-frame clonotypes and omits some of them. The sample consists of 120,000 to 150,000 clones, around 90% of them appearing once. The specimen was peripheral blood, collected 28 days after the second dose of the MenACWY control vaccine. All receptors derive from an adult who received the MenACWY meningococcal vaccine as a control.

V gene TRBV30 combines with J gene TRBJ1-6; 10 bases line up with TRBD1. The V gene end was trimmed by 4 bases and the J gene end by 13 bases; junction bases not matched to a gene: 13. The germline V gene has CDR1 GTSNPN and CDR2 SVGIG (reference sequence). The CDR3 totals 15 residues. CDR3 in DNA: TGTGCCTGGACCAAGACAGGGACAGGGGAACTCCCCCTCCACTTT. Protein: CAWTKTGTGELPLHF. Supplemented by reference TRBV30 and TRBJ1-6, the full variable domain reads SQTIHQWPATLVQPVGSPLSLECTVEGTSNPNLYWYRQAAGRGLQLLFYSVGIGQISSEVPQNLSASRPQDRQFILSSKKLLLSDSGFYLCAWTKTGTGELPLHFGNGTRLTVT.

The chain couples TRBV7-9 to TRBJ2-1; 8 bases match TRBD2. J was trimmed by 5 bases and V by 5 bases; bases with no gene match: 8. Germline CDR1 reads SEHNR; CDR2 reads FQNEAQ (reference sequence). The CDR3 spans 15 residues. In DNA, the CDR3 is TGTGCCAGCAGCCCCCGCGGTAGCGGGAACAATGAGCAGTTCTTC. It yields the protein CASSPRGSGNNEQFF.

CDR3 sequence: CASSSGLAGGELFF. CDR3 coding DNA: TGTGCCAGCAGCTCGGGACTAGCGGGCGGGGAGCTGTTTTTT. V usage is TRBV7-2 and J usage is TRBJ2-2; 12 bases agree with TRBD2. Per the germline V gene, CDR1 is SGHTA and CDR2 is FQGNSA. After removal of 4 bases from V and 7 bases from J, the junction contained 1 base not matched to a gene. This CDR3 is 14 amino acids long.

This chain uses TRBV6-6 with TRBJ1-1; D not resolved. V lost 6 bases and J 0 bases, leaving 17 bases between the germline ends. CDR3 size: 16 residues. Germline CDR1 reads MNHNY; CDR2 reads SVGAGI (reference sequence). Here the CDR3 DNA reads TGTGCCAGCAGCCACCCCCTGGCTCGGATGAACACTGAAGCTTTCTTT. Translated, it gives CASSHPLARMNTEAFF.

The J gene is TRBJ2-7, the V gene TRBV24-1, with a tentative D call TRBD1 (5 bases). The V end was cut by 7 bases, the J end by 0 bases, with 6 bases between. This CDR3 is built from 12 residues. CDR1 is KGHDR, CDR2 SFDVKD, per germline. CDR3 DNA: TGTGCCACCAGCAGGGACTCCTACGAGCAGTACTTC. Its protein is CATSRDSYEQYF.

The chain uses TRBV6-5 and TRBJ2-5; tentatively, D is TRBD1 (6 bases). The germline V and J ends were trimmed by 4 bases and 1 base, with 16 bases remaining between them. Germline V gene lookup returns CDR1 MNHEY and CDR2 SVGAGI. The CDR3 runs to 16 residues. The CDR3 DNA reads as TGTGCCAGCAGTTCCTACAGTACAGGGTCCCAAGAGACCCAGTACTTC. Residues: CASSSYSTGSQETQYF.

The chain couples TRBV28 to TRBJ1-4, with 7 bases matching TRBD1. Germline CDR1 is MDHEN and CDR2 is SYDVKM. The trim removed 4 bases at V and 3 bases at J, leaving 5 bases unmatched. This CDR3 has 15 amino acids. Here the CDR3 DNA reads TGTGCCAGCAGTTCTTCAGGGGGGCCTAATGAAAAACTGTTTTTT. It specifies CASSSSGGPNEKLFF.

This clone occurred a few times. The sample contains more than one DNA sequence encoding this CDR3. The J gene is TRBJ2-7, the V gene TRBV9, with D possibly TRBD1 on 5 matching bases. Trimming removed 3 bases from V and 3 bases from J, with 7 bases in between. The V gene's germline CDR1 is SGDLS and CDR2 YYNGEE. There are 12 residues in the CDR3. This CDR3 reads CASSGQGYEQYF. The CDR3 bases are TGTGCCAGCAGCGGCCAGGGCTACGAGCAGTACTTC.

The genes are TRBV6-5 and TRBJ2-3, with D tentatively TRBD1 (6 bases). The CDR3 totals 14 residues. The ends were cut back, 6 bases at V and 2 bases at J, with 12 bases in the middle. The germline gives CDR1 MNHEY, CDR2 SVGAGI. The CDR3 region is CASSLNRATDTQYF. CDR3 DNA sequence: TGTGCCAGCAGCCTTAACAGGGCCACAGATACGCAGTATTTT.

CDR3 sequence: CASSLDGTPNYGYTF. CDR3 bases: TGTGCCAGCAGCTTAGACGGCACTCCTAACTATGGCTACACCTTC. This chain links TRBV11-3 with TRBJ1-2, with D uncertain. The CDR3 sequence is 15 residues long. Germline-derived CDR1 and CDR2 are SGHNT and YENEEA. V was cut by 0 bases and J by 0 bases, with 8 bases left in between.

This clone was picked up one time. This chain joins TRBV5-6 and TRBJ1-2; D is unclear. The germline V gene encodes CDR1 SGHDT and CDR2 YYEEEE. Trimming took off 0 bases at V and 3 bases at J, with 9 bases between the two ends. CDR3 size: 14 residues. CDR3 protein: CASSLGGNYYGYTF. The CDR3 DNA sequence: TGTGCCAGCAGCTTGGGCGGAAACTACTATGGCTACACCTTC.

This sequence joins TRBV9 and TRBJ2-1; D may correspond to TRBD1 or TRBD2 (6 bases each). V gave up 0 bases and J gave up 8 bases, with 12 bases separating them. Germline V gene lookup returns CDR1 SGDLS and CDR2 YYNGEE. This CDR3 contains 14 residues. The CDR3 bases are TGTGCCAGCAGCGTAGCCGGGGGCGGGGATGAGCAGTTCTTC. Its protein product is CASSVAGGGDEQFF.

As regards this clone: Other nucleotide sequences in the sample specify the same CDR3. V usage is TRBV5-1 and J usage is TRBJ1-1; no firm D call. The CDR3 spans 12 residues. The V gene's germline CDR1 is SGHRS and CDR2 YFSETQ. V lost 4 bases and J lost 11, with 15 bases in between. Here the CDR3 reads CASSGAGEAAFF. CDR3 DNA: TGCGCCAGCAGCGGAGCTGGGGAGGCGGCTTTCTTT.

The chain joins TRBV7-3 to TRBJ1-2, with 7 nucleotides matching TRBD1. Germline trimming cut 5 bases from V and 3 bases from J; bases unmatched to any gene: 9. The length of the CDR3 is 15 residues. The germline gives CDR1 SGHTA, CDR2 FQGTGA. The CDR3 DNA follows: TGTGCCAGCAGCGCGACAGGGTCCGGGGACTATGGCTACACCTTC. The encoded protein is CASSATGSGDYGYTF. The full variable domain, completed using reference TRBV7-3 and TRBJ1-2, is GAGVSQTPSNKVTEKGKYVELRCDPISGHTALYWYRQSLGQGPEFLIYFQGTGAADDSGLPNDRFFAVRPEGSVSTLKIQRTERGDSAVYLCASSATGSGDYGYTFGSGTRLTVV.

The chain carries TRBV4-1 and TRBJ2-7, with D possibly matching TRBD2 (6 bases). This CDR3 region has 15 residues. The germline gives CDR1 MGHRA, CDR2 YSYEKL. The V and J ends lost 2 bases and 2 bases respectively, with 13 bases between them. The CDR3 nucleotides read TGCGCCAGCAGCCAACTACGACCGGGGGCCTACGAGCAGTACTTC. It codes for CASSQLRPGAYEQYF.

There are a few counts of this clone. The rearrangement joins TRBV6-5 to TRBJ1-1; TRBD1 is a possible D gene (5 bases). The CDR3 is 14 residues long. V shed 5 bases and J shed 5 bases, with 15 bases lying between them. Germline lookup yields CDR1 MNHEY and CDR2 SVGAGI. Here the CDR3 DNA reads TGTGCCAGCAGTCGGACGAGGGAGGGGACTGAAGCTTTCTTT. Amino acids: CASSRTREGTEAFF.

The rearrangement links TRBV29-1 to TRBJ1-6; D gene uncertain. Germline-derived CDR1 and CDR2 are SQVTM and ANQGSEA. This CDR3 region has 14 residues. Trimming removed 6 bases from V and 3 bases from J, with 12 bases in between. The CDR3 nucleotides read TGCAGCGTGCGGGCTTTGGACTATAATTCACCCCTCCACTTT. Its protein product is CSVRALDYNSPLHF.

This chain links TRBV5-1 with TRBJ1-4, with D hard to call. The CDR3 consists of 11 residues. Germline CDR1 reads SGHRS; CDR2 reads YFSETQ. With 0 bases removed from V and 8 bases from J, the gap between germline ends came to 2 bases. CDR3 sequence: CASSLDEKLFF. CDR3 sequence (DNA): TGCGCCAGCAGCTTGGACGAAAAACTGTTTTTT.

J is TRBJ2-1 and V is TRBV10-3; 11 nucleotides agree with TRBD2. Germline V gene lookup returns CDR1 ENHRY and CDR2 SYGVKD. V lost 10 bases and J lost 0; bases outside the gene matches: 11. This CDR3 has 17 amino acids. Here the CDR3 reads CATRTSGRQSSYNEQFF. The CDR3 DNA sequence: TGTGCCACCCGGACTAGCGGGCGTCAAAGCTCCTACAATGAGCAGTTCTTC.

The CDR3 region is CASSLLPLAAGTEAFF. DNA for the CDR3: TGTGCCAGCAGCCTATTACCCCTGGCGGCAGGGACTGAAGCTTTCTTT. The rearrangement links TRBV13 to TRBJ1-1, with D perhaps TRBD1 (5 bases). Germline CDR1 and CDR2: PRHDT and FYEKMQ (reference sequence). The germline V and J ends were trimmed by 5 bases and 5 bases, with 21 bases remaining between them. The length of the CDR3 is 16 residues.

This clone was detected once. V gene TRBV19 combines with J gene TRBJ1-4; D ambiguous. The CDR3 is 14 residues long. V gave up 4 bases and J gave up 5 bases, with 11 bases separating them. The V gene's germline CDR1 is LNHDA and CDR2 SQIVND (reference sequence). The CDR3 nucleotides are TGTGCCAGTAGTACAGGACTGATAAATGAAAAACTGTTTTTT. Its protein is CASSTGLINEKLFF. Combining the CDR3 with reference TRBV19 and TRBJ1-4 gives the whole variable domain DGGITQSPKYLFRKEGQNVTLSCEQNLNHDAMYWYRQDPGQGLRLIYYSQIVNDFQKGDIAEGYSVSREKKESFPLTVTSAQKNPTAFYLCASSTGLINEKLFFGSGTQLSVL.

The gene calls are TRBV11-3 and TRBJ1-6; D is undetermined. The CDR3 is 11 residues long. V lost 4 bases and J 7 bases, leaving 2 bases between the germline ends. Per germline, CDR1 SGHNT and CDR2 YENEEA. The CDR3 loop reads CASSSNSPLHF. DNA for the CDR3: TGTGCCAGCAGCTCCAATTCACCCCTCCACTTT.

In this sample, this clone turned up a few times. The V gene is TRBV7-6, the J gene TRBJ2-7; the match to TRBD1 covers 8 bases. In germline, CDR1 is SGHVS, CDR2 FNYEAQ. V lost 5 bases, J lost 7 bases, and 19 bases stayed unmatched. This CDR3 has 17 residues. The CDR3 spells CASSPLKQGAASDEQYF. CDR3 coding DNA: TGTGCCAGCAGCCCACTGAAGCAGGGGGCCGCTAGCGATGAGCAGTACTTC.

This clone was seen a handful of times. The rearrangement joins TRBV24-1 to TRBJ1-4; TRBD1 aligns across 9 bases. Trimming cost V 3 bases and J 6 bases; bases outside gene matches: 4. The CDR3 loop spans 15 amino acids. Per the germline V gene, CDR1 is KGHDR and CDR2 is SFDVKD. The chain's CDR3 is CATSDGQGRDEKLFF. In DNA, the CDR3 is TGTGCCACCAGTGATGGACAGGGGCGGGATGAAAAACTGTTTTTT.

The chain links TRBV7-9 to TRBJ2-7; D may be TRBD1 (5 bases). The CDR3 totals 14 residues. V was clipped by 5 bases and J by 3 bases, with 14 bases between them. Germline V CDR1 and CDR2: SEHNR, FQNEAQ (reference sequence). CDR3 loop: CASSPGGRGYEQYF. The DNA of the CDR3 is TGTGCCAGCAGCCCGGGTGGAAGGGGCTACGAGCAGTACTTC.

The chain combines TRBV7-3 with TRBJ2-2, with D maybe TRBD1 (6 bases). CDR1 SGHTA and CDR2 FQGTGA come from the germline V gene. The CDR3 sequence is 14 residues long. V lost 5 bases to trimming and J lost 1 base, with 8 bases between them. CDR3 region: CASSATGNTGELFF. The CDR3 bases are TGTGCCAGCAGCGCGACAGGGAACACCGGGGAGCTGTTTTTT.

This clone was counted only a few times. V is TRBV19 and J is TRBJ1-3, with D unresolved. Trimming cost V 7 bases and J 4 bases, with 14 bases left between them. The CDR3 contains 14 residues. Germline CDR1 is LNHDA and CDR2 is SQIVND (reference sequence). CDR3 sequence: CASTLLGRGNTIYF. The CDR3 DNA is TGTGCCAGTACCCTCCTAGGCCGAGGAAACACCATATATTTT.

V and J are TRBV5-4 and TRBJ1-2, with a tentative D call TRBD1 (6 bases). V lost 1 base to trimming and J lost 8 bases, with 30 bases between them. The CDR3 has 19 amino acids. From germline, CDR1 is SGHNT and CDR2 YYREEE (reference sequence). The CDR3 region is CASSLIGGGNRETTRGYTF. The CDR3 bases are TGTGCCAGCAGCTTGATCGGGGGAGGTAACAGGGAGACCACTAGGGGCTACACCTTC.

The rearrangement uses TRBV5-4 and TRBJ1-2; possibly TRBD1 for D (5 bases). CDR3 length equals 17 residues. V was clipped by 6 bases and J by 3 bases, with 24 bases between them. Germline CDR1 and CDR2: SGHNT and YYREEE (reference sequence). As DNA, the CDR3 is TGTGCCAGCAAAGATGGGGGTCTGCGACTCCAAGACTATGGCTACACCTTC. It specifies CASKDGGLRLQDYGYTF.

In this sample, this clone turned up once. J is TRBJ2-5 and V is TRBV28; D may be TRBD1 (5 bases). Germline lookup yields CDR1 MDHEN and CDR2 SYDVKM. CDR3 length: 14 amino acids. Trimming took off 4 bases at V and 0 bases at J, with 9 bases between the two ends. CDR3 in DNA: TGTGCCAGCAGTTCCACAGGTGACCAAGAGACCCAGTACTTC. It encodes CASSSTGDQETQYF. Using reference TRBV28 and TRBJ2-5 for the parts outside the CDR3, the full variable domain is DVKVTQSSRYLVKRTGEKVFLECVQDMDHENMFWYRQDPGLGLRLIYFSYDVKMKEKGDIPEGYSVSREKKERFSLILESASTNQTSMYLCASSSTGDQETQYFGPGTRLLVL.

The chain couples TRBV11-3 to TRBJ1-1, with D hard to call. V lost 6 bases and J lost 6, with 11 bases in between. Looked up from germline, CDR1 is SGHNT and CDR2 is YENEEA. This CDR3 spans 12 amino acids. The DNA of the CDR3 is TGTGCCAGCAGGGGGTCGTGGGCTGAAGCTTTCTTT. Translated, it gives CASRGSWAEAFF.

The chain combines TRBV7-9 with TRBJ1-1; a weak D match, TRBD1 (5 bases). Germline V gives CDR1 SEHNR, CDR2 FQNEAQ (reference sequence). Trimming took off 4 bases at V and 1 base at J, with 10 bases between the two ends. This CDR3 has 14 residues. CDR3 DNA: TGTGCCAGCAGCTCTGGACACCGGAACACTGAAGCTTTCTTT. Translating gives CASSSGHRNTEAFF.